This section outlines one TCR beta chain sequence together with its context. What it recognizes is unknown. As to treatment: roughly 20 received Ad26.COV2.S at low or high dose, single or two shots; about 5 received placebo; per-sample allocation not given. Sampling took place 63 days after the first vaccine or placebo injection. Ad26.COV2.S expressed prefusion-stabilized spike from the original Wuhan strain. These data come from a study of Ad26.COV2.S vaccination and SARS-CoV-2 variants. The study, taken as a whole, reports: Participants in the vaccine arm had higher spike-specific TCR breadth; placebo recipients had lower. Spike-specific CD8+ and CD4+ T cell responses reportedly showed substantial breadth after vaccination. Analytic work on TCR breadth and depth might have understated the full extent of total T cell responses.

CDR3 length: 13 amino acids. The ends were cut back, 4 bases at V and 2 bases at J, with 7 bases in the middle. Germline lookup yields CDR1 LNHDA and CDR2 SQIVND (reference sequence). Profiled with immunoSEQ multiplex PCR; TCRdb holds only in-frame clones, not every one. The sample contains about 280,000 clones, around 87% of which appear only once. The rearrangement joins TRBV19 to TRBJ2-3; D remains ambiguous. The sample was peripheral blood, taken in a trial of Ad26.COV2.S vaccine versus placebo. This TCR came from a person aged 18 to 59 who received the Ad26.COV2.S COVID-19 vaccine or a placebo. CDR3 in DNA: TGTGCCAGTAGTAGCGGACCCACAGATACGCAGTATTTT. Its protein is CASSSGPTDTQYF.